Below are 9 T cell receptor beta chains sequenced from a single sample in a study of T-cell memory formation after mild COVID-19. TCRdb independently ran MiXCR on the 5' RACE reads; one entry per CDR3 protein. Found here are some 120,000 distinct CDR3 sequences, about 6.5% of them singletons; the top ten hold 2% to 2.5%. Source material: PBMCs or a T cell subset sorted from them (not recorded which). All receptors come from an adult woman who had mild COVID-19 (a few samples of this study predate the infection). Cell type and time point are not known.

This clonotype was detected a few times. This chain uses TRBV7-9 with TRBJ2-1, with 9 positions matching TRBD1. Germline CDR1 and CDR2: SEHNR and FQNEAQ (reference sequence). The CDR3 length is 14 residues. V shed 10 bases and J 4 bases; nucleotides not matched to a gene: 8. In nucleotides, the CDR3 is TGTGCCATCATAAAGGGACAGGGTTACAATGAGCAGTTCTTC. It yields the protein CAIIKGQGYNEQFF.

The chain has TRBV7-2 and TRBJ1-2, with TRBD1 as a possible D gene (6 bases). This CDR3 contains 14 residues. CDR1 is SGHTA, CDR2 FQGNSA, per germline. The V and J ends lost 0 bases and 4 bases respectively, with 9 bases between them. For the CDR3, the DNA is TGTGCCAGCAGCTTAGCACAGGGATTCTATGGCTACACCTTC. As protein: CASSLAQGFYGYTF.

The J gene is TRBJ1-1, the V gene TRBV5-1; TRBD1 matches at 9 bases. The CDR3 length is 15 residues. Germline lookup yields CDR1 SGHRS and CDR2 YFSETQ. After removal of 1 base from V and 5 bases from J, the junction contained 6 bases not matched to a gene. CDR3 region: CASSLQRTGVTEAFF. Here the CDR3 DNA reads TGCGCCAGCAGCTTGCAGAGGACAGGGGTGACTGAAGCTTTCTTT.

This clonotype appeared a few times. CDR3 nucleotide sequence: TGTGCCAGTCGACTACTGGGAGATACGCAGTATTTT. This encodes CASRLLGDTQYF. The V gene is TRBV2, the J gene TRBJ2-3; possibly TRBD2 for D (5 bases). The ends were cut back, 9 bases at V and 5 bases at J, with 12 bases in the middle. The CDR3 totals 12 residues. Germline V CDR1 and CDR2: SNHLY, FYNNEI.

This clonotype turned up a few times. The chain links TRBV4-1 to TRBJ2-2; TRBD2 agrees at 8 bases. CDR3 length: 18 amino acids. Germline V gives CDR1 MGHRA, CDR2 YSYEKL. Trimming at V came to 1 base and at J to 1 base, leaving 8 bases not matched to a gene. Here the CDR3 reads CASSQALAGGRNTGELFF. In DNA, the CDR3 is TGCGCCAGCAGCCAAGCGCTAGCGGGTGGACGGAACACCGGGGAGCTGTTTTTT.

The sample holds many counts of this clonotype. The rearrangement links TRBV5-1 to TRBJ1-1, with D uncertain. The germline gives CDR1 SGHRS, CDR2 YFSETQ. The V and J ends lost 4 bases and 3 bases respectively, with 10 bases between them. This CDR3 comprises 13 residues. The CDR3 protein is CASSLSGDTEAFF. CDR3 nucleotides: TGCGCCAGCAGCCTAAGTGGGGACACTGAAGCTTTCTTT.

This clonotype was picked up a small number of times. V usage is TRBV11-2 and J usage is TRBJ1-2; D call uncertain. Germline V gives CDR1 SGHAT, CDR2 FQNNGV. CDR3 size: 13 residues. Trimming cost V 0 bases and J 7 bases, with 9 bases left between them. The CDR3 loop reads CASSLEGPGGYTF. CDR3 coding DNA: TGTGCCAGCAGCTTAGAAGGTCCGGGTGGCTACACCTTC.

This clonotype has ten or more counts. V gene TRBV5-6 combines with J gene TRBJ2-5; D is possibly TRBD2 (5 bases). Trimming shortened V by 2 bases and J by 1 base, and 12 bases separated the two germline ends. This CDR3 spans 15 amino acids. Germline values: CDR1 SGHDT, CDR2 YYEEEE. The CDR3 protein is CASSFRTVSQETQYF. In DNA form, the CDR3 reads TGTGCCAGCAGCTTTAGGACTGTTTCCCAAGAGACCCAGTACTTC.

About this clonotype: A much more abundant neighbour one base away suggests this may be a read error. V gene TRBV4-2 combines with J gene TRBJ2-2; 7 bases are a match to TRBD2. The CDR3 loop spans 14 amino acids. Germline-derived CDR1 and CDR2 are LGHNA and YNFKEQ. The CDR3 region is CASAKRDGTGDLFF. In DNA, the CDR3 is TGTGCCAGCGCGAAGCGGGACGGTACCGGGGATCTGTTTTTT.